A selection of T cell receptor beta chains follows, all from one sample in a study of blood T cells in healthy people across ages. TCRdb reanalysed the 5' RACE reads using MiXCR and keeps one entry per CDR3 protein. The sample shows 950,000 to 1,200,000 distinct CDR3 sequences, more than 30% of them seen only once. What was sequenced was blood. These receptors originate from a man younger than 35 in good health. CDR3s include the opening cysteine and the closing phenylalanine or tryptophan. A D gene is named only where the DNA matches it firmly. Only some rows state a clone size, as once, few, many or a class for expanded clones.

D: NA
size: NA
V: TRBV7-9
J: TRBJ2-2
CDR3: CASSSDSYNGELFF
DNA: TGTGCCAGCAGCTCGGACAGCTACAACGGGGAGCTGTTTTTT

D: NA
size: NA
V: TRBV16
J: TRBJ1-1
CDR3: CASSPHPPGKNTEAFF
DNA: TGTGCCAGCAGCCCGCACCCGCCGGGGAAGAACACTGAAGCTTTCTTT

D: NA
size: few
V: TRBV7-2
J: TRBJ2-3
CDR3: CASSLRPGAEGDTQYF
DNA: TGTGCCAGCAGCCTAAGACCCGGGGCAGAAGGAGATACGCAGTATTTT

D: TRBD1
size: many
V: TRBV4-3
J: TRBJ2-7
CDR3: CASSQSGTGTYEQYF
DNA: TGCGCCAGCAGCCAATCCGGGACAGGCACCTACGAGCAGTACTTC

D: NA
size: NA
V: TRBV20-1
J: TRBJ2-2
CDR3: CSAKGRGDLTGELFF
DNA: TGCAGTGCTAAAGGAAGGGGGGACCTCACCGGGGAGCTGTTTTTT

D: NA
size: few
V: TRBV10-3
J: TRBJ1-2
CDR3: CAISESRDWDGYTF
DNA: TGTGCCATCAGTGAGTCTAGGGATTGGGATGGCTACACCTTC

D: TRBD1
size: many
V: TRBV7-3
J: TRBJ2-3
CDR3: CASSLTGQGEKTDTQYF
DNA: TGTGCCAGCAGCTTAACGGGACAGGGGGAAAAAACAGATACGCAGTATTTT

D: NA
size: NA
V: TRBV6-2/TRBV6-3
J: TRBJ1-6
CDR3: CAGQQGGNSPLHF
DNA: TGTGCCGGACAACAGGGAGGTAATTCACCCCTCCACTTT

D: NA
size: NA
V: TRBV20-1
J: TRBJ2-3
CDR3: CSTLDETDTQYF
DNA: TGCAGTACCCTGGACGAAACAGATACGCAGTATTTT

D: NA
size: NA
V: TRBV5-1
J: TRBJ1-1
CDR3: CASSLEPGVQGTEAFF
DNA: TGCGCCAGCAGCTTGGAACCTGGGGTTCAAGGCACTGAAGCTTTCTTT

D: NA
size: few
V: TRBV6-2/TRBV6-3
J: TRBJ2-1
CDR3: CASTMGLSSYNEQFF
DNA: TGTGCCAGCACGATGGGCCTGAGCTCCTACAATGAGCAGTTCTTC

D: NA
size: NA
V: TRBV20-1
J: TRBJ2-1
CDR3: CSAIRTDHYNEQFF
DNA: TGCAGTGCTATTCGGACGGACCATTACAATGAGCAGTTCTTC

D: NA
size: NA
V: TRBV6-6
J: TRBJ2-2
CDR3: CASSYTPGELFF
DNA: TGTGCCAGCAGTTACACCCCCGGGGAGCTGTTTTTT

D: NA
size: many
V: TRBV3-1
J: TRBJ1-1
CDR3: CASSQDTEAFF
DNA: TGCGCCAGCAGCCAAGATACTGAAGCTTTCTTT

D: NA
size: NA
V: TRBV5-1
J: TRBJ1-1
CDR3: CASSFTGFLNTEAFF
DNA: TGCGCCAGCAGCTTTACAGGATTCCTGAACACTGAGGCTTTCTTT

D: NA
size: NA
V: TRBV4-1
J: TRBJ2-1
CDR3: CASSQGVWVYNEQFF
DNA: TGCGCCAGCAGCCAGGGGGTCTGGGTTTACAATGAGCAGTTCTTC

D: TRBD1
size: NA
V: TRBV6-5
J: TRBJ1-1
CDR3: CASSSYRGMNTEAFF
DNA: TGTGCCAGCAGTTCCTACAGGGGGATGAACACTGAAGCTTTCTTT

D: TRBD1
size: few
V: TRBV10-3
J: TRBJ2-5
CDR3: CAISGPGQGEKETQYF
DNA: TGTGCCATCAGTGGTCCGGGACAGGGCGAGAAAGAGACCCAGTACTTC

D: TRBD2
size: NA
V: TRBV9
J: TRBJ2-1
CDR3: CASSAGGVSRGNEQFF
DNA: TGTGCCAGCAGCGCGGGGGGGGTTAGCAGGGGCAATGAGCAGTTCTTC

D: TRBD2
size: NA
V: TRBV7-2
J: TRBJ2-1
CDR3: CASSLSRTSGGAYNEQFF
DNA: TGTGCCAGCAGCTTATCGAGGACTAGCGGGGGGGCCTACAATGAGCAGTTCTTC

D: NA
size: once
V: TRBV4-1
J: TRBJ2-7
CDR3: CASNPTGRQSYNEQYF
DNA: TGCGCCAGCAACCCCACCGGGCGCCAATCCTACAATGAGCAGTACTTC

D: NA
size: NA
V: TRBV3-1
J: TRBJ2-5
CDR3: CASSQASVGSRRTQYF
DNA: TGTGCCAGCAGCCAGGCAAGCGTCGGTTCTCGACGGACCCAGTACTTC

D: NA
size: NA
V: TRBV21-1
J: TRBJ2-7
CDR3: CASSKEGQGKVQGRLYEQYF
DNA: TGTGCCAGCAGCAAAGAAGGACAGGGGAAGGTCCAGGGGAGGCTGTACGAGCAGTACTTC

D: NA
size: NA
V: TRBV7-9
J: TRBJ1-2
CDR3: CASSPHEMQPSRGYGYTF
DNA: TGTGCCAGCAGCCCCCATGAGATGCAGCCAAGCCGGGGCTATGGCTACACCTTC

D: NA
size: few
V: TRBV7-2
J: TRBJ2-3
CDR3: CASSLRGVFTDTQYF
DNA: TGTGCCAGCAGCTTGCGGGGAGTCTTCACAGATACGCAGTATTTT

D: TRBD1
size: NA
V: TRBV25-1
J: TRBJ2-5
CDR3: CASSESLGGAETQYF
DNA: TGTGCCAGCAGTGAGTCATTAGGGGGCGCAGAGACCCAGTACTTC

D: TRBD1
size: NA
V: TRBV28
J: TRBJ2-1
CDR3: CASSPGQGPNNEQFF
DNA: TGTGCCAGCAGTCCCGGACAGGGCCCCAACAATGAGCAGTTCTTC

D: NA
size: NA
V: TRBV6-6
J: TRBJ2-7
CDR3: CASSYSEGLSEQYF
DNA: TGTGCCAGCAGTTACTCTGAGGGGTTAAGCGAGCAGTACTTC

D: NA
size: few
V: TRBV13
J: TRBJ2-1
CDR3: CASSLGAGTHNEQFF
DNA: TGTGCCAGCAGCTTAGGGGCGGGGACCCACAATGAGCAGTTCTTC

D: NA
size: NA
V: TRBV6-2/TRBV6-3
J: TRBJ1-5
CDR3: CASSYSDGSQPQHF
DNA: TGTGCCAGCAGTTACTCGGATGGGTCTCAGCCCCAGCATTTT

D: NA
size: once
V: TRBV5-1
J: TRBJ1-2
CDR3: CASSFAGTNGGYTF
DNA: TGCGCCAGCAGCTTCGCCGGGACGAACGGAGGCTACACCTTC

D: NA
size: few
V: TRBV12-3/TRBV12-4
J: TRBJ1-2
CDR3: CASSSGTSGYTF
DNA: TGTGCCAGCAGTTCTGGGACATCAGGCTACACCTTC

D: NA
size: few
V: TRBV6-1
J: TRBJ2-7
CDR3: CASAGHPSTQPYEQYF
DNA: TGTGCCAGCGCTGGCCATCCTTCTACACAACCCTACGAGCAGTACTTC